The sequence of this TCR beta chain was determined in a study of shared clonotypes between healthy human individuals. In germline, CDR1 is KGHSY, CDR2 FQNENV. This CDR3 has 18 residues. The trim removed 2 bases at V and 5 bases at J, leaving 17 bases unmatched. TCRdb's copy holds only in-frame clones and misses some; the assay was immunoSEQ multiplex PCR. The sample records some 1,600,000 clones, around 98% being singletons. V is TRBV16 and J is TRBJ2-5; 7 nucleotides match TRBD1. The receptor was isolated from a man under 40 in good health. The sample comprised naive CD4+ T cells sorted from blood. Subset reported: CD45RA+ positively selected. The CDR3 sequence is CASSQRFTGDNLRETQYF. The CDR3, as DNA: TGTGCCAGCAGCCAACGATTTACAGGGGACAATCTACGGGAGACCCAGTACTTC.